The present T cell receptor (beta chain) was sequenced within a study of blood T cells in healthy people across ages. CDR3 length: 14 amino acids. V was trimmed by 6 bases and J by 5 bases, leaving 16 bases between them. Together with a sample-barcoded 5' primer, a J-beta primer mix was included in a second PCR lasting about 6 to 11 cycles. Via MiXCR, TCRdb re-called the 5' RACE reads, giving one row per CDR3 protein. The data contain hundreds of thousands of distinct CDR3 sequences, nearly 60% of them seen just once; the ten biggest clones take up roughly 22%. The source is a young man in good health. The sample taken for sequencing was blood. The chain couples TRBV12-3 or TRBV12-4 to TRBJ2-5; perhaps D is TRBD1 or TRBD2 (5 bases each). The CDR3 bases are TGTGCCAGCAGCCCAGGTGGGGGTGGGGAGACCCAGTACTTC. Its protein product is CASSPGGGGETQYF.